A single TCR beta chain is shown here with its context. Sequencing was performed with immunoSEQ multiplex PCR; in TCRdb, only in-frame clones are kept and a portion is missing. This table holds about 140,000 clones, 80% to 85% found once. The entry originates in a study of blood T cell repertoires in COVID-19. Study at large: Acute-phase and convalescent COVID-19 samples originated in the United States, Italy and Spain.

The junction had 9 bases not matched to a gene; V was cut back by 2 bases and J by 2 bases. The V gene's germline CDR1 is SGHAT and CDR2 FQNNGV. The CDR3 totals 17 residues. The chain uses TRBV11-2 and TRBJ2-3; 8 bases map to TRBD2. The clonotype originates from a human donor in a cohort sampled during active COVID-19. Sequencing input: peripheral blood. For the CDR3, the DNA is TGTGCCAGCAGCTTATTGCGGGGGGCTACATTCACAGATACGCAGTATTTT. Translating it yields CASSLLRGATFTDTQYF.